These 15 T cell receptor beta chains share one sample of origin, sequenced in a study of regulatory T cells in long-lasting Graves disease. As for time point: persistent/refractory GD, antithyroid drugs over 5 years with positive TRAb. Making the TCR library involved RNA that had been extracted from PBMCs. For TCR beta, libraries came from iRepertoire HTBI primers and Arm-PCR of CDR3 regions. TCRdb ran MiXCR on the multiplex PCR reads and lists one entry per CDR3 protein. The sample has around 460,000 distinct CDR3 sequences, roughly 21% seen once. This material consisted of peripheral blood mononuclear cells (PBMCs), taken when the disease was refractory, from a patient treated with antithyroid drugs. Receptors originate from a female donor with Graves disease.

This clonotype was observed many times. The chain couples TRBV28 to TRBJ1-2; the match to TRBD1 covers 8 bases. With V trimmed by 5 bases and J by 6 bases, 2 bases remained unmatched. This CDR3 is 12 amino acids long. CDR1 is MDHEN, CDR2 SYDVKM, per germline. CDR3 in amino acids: CASSTTGDGYTF. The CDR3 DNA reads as TGTGCCAGCAGTACGACAGGGGATGGCTACACCTTC.

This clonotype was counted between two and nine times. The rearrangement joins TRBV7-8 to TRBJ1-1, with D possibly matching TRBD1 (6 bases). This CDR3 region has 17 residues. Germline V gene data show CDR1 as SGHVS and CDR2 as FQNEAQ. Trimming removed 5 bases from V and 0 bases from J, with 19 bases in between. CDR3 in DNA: TGTGCCAGCAGCCCCAACGGGGGGGGGCTAATGAACACTGAAGCTTTCTTT. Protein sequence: CASSPNGGGLMNTEAFF.

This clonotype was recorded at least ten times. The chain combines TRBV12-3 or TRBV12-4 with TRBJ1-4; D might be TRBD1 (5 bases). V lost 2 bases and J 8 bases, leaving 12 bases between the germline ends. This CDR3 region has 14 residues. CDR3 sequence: CASSLSQGGEKLFF. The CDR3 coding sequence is TGTGCCAGCAGTTTAAGCCAGGGTGGGGAAAAACTGTTTTTT.

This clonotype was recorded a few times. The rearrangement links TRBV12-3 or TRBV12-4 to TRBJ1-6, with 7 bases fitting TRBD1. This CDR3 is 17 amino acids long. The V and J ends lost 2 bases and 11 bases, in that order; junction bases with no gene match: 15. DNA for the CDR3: TGTGCCAGCAGTTTATTGAGACAGGGAGGGATAAGGGCACCCCTCCACTTT. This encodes CASSLLRQGGIRAPLHF.

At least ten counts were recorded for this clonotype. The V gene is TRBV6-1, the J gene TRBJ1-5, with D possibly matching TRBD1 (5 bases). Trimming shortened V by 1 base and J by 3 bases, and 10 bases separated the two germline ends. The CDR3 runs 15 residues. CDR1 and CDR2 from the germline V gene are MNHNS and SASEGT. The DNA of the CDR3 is TGTGCCAGCAGTGAAGTTCGCAGGGTCAATCAGCCCCAGCATTTT. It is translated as CASSEVRRVNQPQHF.

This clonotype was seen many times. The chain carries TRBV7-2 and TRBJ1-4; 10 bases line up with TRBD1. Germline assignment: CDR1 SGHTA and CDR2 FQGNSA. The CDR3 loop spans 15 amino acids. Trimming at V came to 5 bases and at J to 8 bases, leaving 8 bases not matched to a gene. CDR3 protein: CASSPGGTGVEKLFF. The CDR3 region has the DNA TGTGCCAGCAGCCCTGGAGGGACAGGGGTGGAAAAACTGTTTTTT.

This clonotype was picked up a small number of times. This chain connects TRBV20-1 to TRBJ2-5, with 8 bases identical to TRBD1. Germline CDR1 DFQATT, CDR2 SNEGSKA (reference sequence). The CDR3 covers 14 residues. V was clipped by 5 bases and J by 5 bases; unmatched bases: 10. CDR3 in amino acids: CSASDRGGWETQYF. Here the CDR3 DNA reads TGCAGTGCTTCCGACAGGGGAGGTTGGGAGACCCAGTACTTC.

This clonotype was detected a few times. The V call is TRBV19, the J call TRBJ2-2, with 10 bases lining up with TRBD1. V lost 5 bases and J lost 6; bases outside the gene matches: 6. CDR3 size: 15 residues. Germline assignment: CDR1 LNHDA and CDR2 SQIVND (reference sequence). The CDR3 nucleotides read TGTGCCAGTAGTGCGACAGGGGGCAAGGCCGGGGAGCTGTTTTTT. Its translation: CASSATGGKAGELFF.

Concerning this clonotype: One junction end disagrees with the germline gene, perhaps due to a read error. CDR3: CATLEMGTRSYNERFF. The CDR3, as DNA: TGTGCCACCCTAGAGATGGGGACGAGGTCCTACAATGAGCGGTTCTTC. The rearrangement joins TRBV7-2 to TRBJ2-1; the D gene could be TRBD1 or TRBD2 (5 bases each). Germline CDR1 is SGHTA and CDR2 is FQGNSA. This CDR3 has 16 amino acids.

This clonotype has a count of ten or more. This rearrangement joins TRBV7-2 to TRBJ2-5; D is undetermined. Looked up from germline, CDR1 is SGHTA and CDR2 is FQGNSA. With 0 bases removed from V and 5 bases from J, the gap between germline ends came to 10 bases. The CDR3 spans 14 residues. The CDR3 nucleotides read TGTGCCAGCAGCTTAGCCAATTGGAAGGAGACCCAGTACTTC. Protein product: CASSLANWKETQYF.

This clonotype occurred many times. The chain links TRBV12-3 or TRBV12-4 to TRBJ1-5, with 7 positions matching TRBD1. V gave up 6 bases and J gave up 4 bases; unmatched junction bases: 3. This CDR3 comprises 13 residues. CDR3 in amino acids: CASRGQKNQPQHF. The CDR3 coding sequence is TGTGCCAGCAGGGGACAGAAAAATCAGCCCCAGCATTTT.

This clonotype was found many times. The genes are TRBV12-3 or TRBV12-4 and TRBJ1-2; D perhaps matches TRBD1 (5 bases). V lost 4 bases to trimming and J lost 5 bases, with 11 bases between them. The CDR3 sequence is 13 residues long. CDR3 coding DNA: TGTGCCAGCAGTTCGCAGGGAATATATGGCTACACCTTC. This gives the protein CASSSQGIYGYTF.

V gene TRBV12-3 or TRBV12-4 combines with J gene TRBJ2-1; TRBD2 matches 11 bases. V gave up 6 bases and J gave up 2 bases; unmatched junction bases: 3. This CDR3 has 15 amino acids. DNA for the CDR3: TGTGCCAGCAGAAAACTAGCGGGAGCCTACAATGAGCAGTTCTTC. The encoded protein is CASRKLAGAYNEQFF.

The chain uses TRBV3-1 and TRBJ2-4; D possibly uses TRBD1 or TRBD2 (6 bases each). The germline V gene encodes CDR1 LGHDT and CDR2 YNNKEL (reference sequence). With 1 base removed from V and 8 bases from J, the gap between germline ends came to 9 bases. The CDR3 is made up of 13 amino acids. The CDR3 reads CASSQGRGDIQYF. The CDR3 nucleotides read TGTGCCAGCAGCCAAGGTAGGGGGGACATTCAGTACTTC. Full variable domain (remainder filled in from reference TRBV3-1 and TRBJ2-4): DTAVSQTPKYLVTQMGNDKSIKCEQNLGHDTMYWYKQDSKKFLKIMFSYNNKELIINETVPNRFSPKSPDKAHLNLHINSLELGDSAVYFCASSQGRGDIQYFGAGTRLSVL.

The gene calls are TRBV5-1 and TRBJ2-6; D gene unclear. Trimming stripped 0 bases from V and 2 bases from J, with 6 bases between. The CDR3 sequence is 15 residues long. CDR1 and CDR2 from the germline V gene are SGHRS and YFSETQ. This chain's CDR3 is CASSLDTTGANVLTF. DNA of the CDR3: TGCGCCAGCAGCTTGGACACCACTGGGGCCAACGTCCTGACTTTC.